This TCR beta chain was sequenced during a study of CD8+CD57+ T cells in acquired aplastic anemia (dated by TCRdb to 2016 to 2019). Study-level background: DNA extracted from sorted CD4+ and CD8+ cells had a mean of around 3 ug, with a range of 0.2 to 27.4 ug. A CD8+CD57+ expansion meant a frequency higher than the mean frequency seen in healthy subjects.

On the study overall, not on this receptor specifically: Fewer than 35 CD8+ CDR3 sequences were found to be shared between patients and controls, but these sequences appeared to be highly expressed in patients and within the immunodominant clones of the patients. No significant difference in CD8+ Simpson's diversity was found between patients and healthy controls (P=0.060).

TCR beta VDJ combination and CDR3 sequence profiling used genomic DNA as the template. An Illumina HiSeq 2000 was used for TCR repertoire sequencing. The source study handled its data this way. TRBV/TRBJ rearrangement plots, CDR3 size and DJ length profiles, and Simpson's diversity index were used to assess repertoires. The most abundant DNA sequence in the deep sequencing data was taken as the immunodominant clone. CDR3 amino acid sequences were checked for sharing between subjects and were compared against published repertoires and the VDJdb database. TCRdb redid the processing of the public reads, applying fastp at Q25 and MiXCR, and retained in-frame beta chains. Each entry is one CDR3 protein sequence, shown with its most common DNA and genes. V and J calls and clone size were set by TCRdb, not the authors. The sample profile shows more than 150,000 distinct CDR3 sequences; around 47% of them were found once. The ten largest clones add up to over 7.5% of the sample.

The patients picked for sequencing were ones in whom flow cytometry had shown an expansion of CD8+CD57+ cells. Every patient had severe acquired aplastic anemia, diagnosed using the International Study of Aplastic Anemia and Agranulocytosis and Camitta criteria. No patient had received any therapy when blood was sampled. The study deep-sequenced TCR repertoires of sorted CD4+ and CD8+ blood T cells from severe aplastic anemia patients and healthy subjects. Patients were enrolled under clinicaltrials.gov protocols 00001620, 01623167, 00001397, 00071045, 00081523 and 00961064 in the USA. Ficoll-Paque density gradient centrifugation was used to isolate peripheral blood mononuclear cells. Before DNA extraction, CD4+ and CD8+ T cells were sorted by FACS or by magnetic beads. Reading from cysteine to phenylalanine, the CDR3 counts 15 amino acids. Of all the DNA, just the CDR3 is kept, 45 bases in frame from base 1. The germline V gene (reference sequence) provides CDR1 SEHNR and CDR2 FQNEAQ. Trimming at the junction amounts to 5 bases on V and 7 bases on J, and the germline ends lie 15 bases apart.

On this clonotype itself: Its antigen is not yet known. No base-level quality is on record; no much larger clone is a single base apart.

The origin of this receptor is a human donor with aplastic anemia. The material sequenced was sorted CD4+, CD8+, or CD8+CD57+ T cells (not recorded which) from PBMCs. The chain is assembled from TRBV7-9 and TRBJ1-6; the D gene is possibly TRBD1, with 5 bases matching. The DNA sequence is given as TGTGCCAGCAGCCCACTTTCAGGGTTCAATTCACCCCTCCACTTT. Its protein product is CASSPLSGFNSPLHF.